Detailed here is one TCR beta chain. The CDR3 consists of 16 residues. The V and J ends lost 5 bases and 6 bases, in that order; junction bases with no gene match: 6. From germline, CDR1 is LNHDA and CDR2 SQIVND (reference sequence). PCR employed 60 Vbeta and 13 Jbeta primers. Some clones are missing from TCRdb's copy, which holds only in-frame ones; the method was immunoSEQ multiplex PCR. The sample lists more than 150,000 clones, 75% to 90% seen once, with about 9.3% in the top ten. The entry originates in a study of cytomegalovirus exposure and HLA in healthy donors. This TCR derives from a man aged 18-30 years in good health and CMV-seropositive. What was sequenced was PBMCs. This chain connects TRBV19 to TRBJ1-6, with TRBD1 matching over 11 bases. The CDR3 nucleotides are TGTGCCAGTAGTTCGGACAGGGGGCTGCGTAATTCACCCCTCCACTTT. Protein sequence: CASSSDRGLRNSPLHF.